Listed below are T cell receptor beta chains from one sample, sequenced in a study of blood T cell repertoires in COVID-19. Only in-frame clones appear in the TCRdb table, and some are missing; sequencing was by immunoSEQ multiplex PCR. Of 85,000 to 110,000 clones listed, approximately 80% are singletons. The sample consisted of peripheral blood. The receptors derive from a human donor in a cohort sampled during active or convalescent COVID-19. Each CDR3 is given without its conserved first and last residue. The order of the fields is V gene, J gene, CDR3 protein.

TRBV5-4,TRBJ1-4,ASSLKGTDEKLF
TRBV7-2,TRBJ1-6,ASSLRDRVALH
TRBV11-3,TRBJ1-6,ASSHGQGFSPLH
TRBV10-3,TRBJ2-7,AIRDSSPDQY
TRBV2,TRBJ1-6,ASSIIGGTLH
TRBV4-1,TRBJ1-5,ASSLQGSNQPQH
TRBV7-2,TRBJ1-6,ASSSRGGTGDSPLH
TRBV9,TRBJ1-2,ASSAGGGYGYT
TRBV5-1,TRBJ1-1,ASSYRGDTEAF
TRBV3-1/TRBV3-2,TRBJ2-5,ASSQTGSETQY
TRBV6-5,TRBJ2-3,ASSKGLATDTQY
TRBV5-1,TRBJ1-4,ASTRQGATNEKLF
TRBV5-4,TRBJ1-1,ASSYPGVRGSEAF
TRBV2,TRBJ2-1,ASSERGLAGYNEQF
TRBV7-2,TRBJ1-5,ASSQVQGPNQPQH
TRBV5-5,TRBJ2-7,ASSLGPGDSYEQY
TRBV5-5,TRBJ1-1,ASSSRDRGLEAF
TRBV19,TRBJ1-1,ASRRQVNTEAF
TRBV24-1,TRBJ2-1,ATSDTWTGGRNEQF
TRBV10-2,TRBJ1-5,ASSDLRGAEQPQH
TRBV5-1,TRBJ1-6,ASSLRTGGSYSPLH
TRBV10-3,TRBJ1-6,ATKAGDYNSPLH
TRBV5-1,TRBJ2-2,ASSSNAGSGELF
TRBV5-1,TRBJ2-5,ASSAGGYQETQY
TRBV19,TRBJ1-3,ASSTLKGQASSGNTIY
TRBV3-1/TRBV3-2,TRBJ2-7,ASSQESGGQY
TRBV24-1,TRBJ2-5,ATSDLQFDSGDQETQY
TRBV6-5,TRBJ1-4,ASSYSQGTNEKLF
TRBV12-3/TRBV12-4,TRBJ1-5,ASSLSSNQPQH
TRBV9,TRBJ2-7,ATGGQGAREQY
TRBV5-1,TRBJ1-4,ASSPQGGLGEKLF
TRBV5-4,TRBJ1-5,ASSLGGQGAGNQPQH
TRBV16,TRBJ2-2,ASSRGYTGELF
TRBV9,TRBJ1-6,ASSGRQDNSPLH
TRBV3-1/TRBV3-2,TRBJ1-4,ASSSGATGRGEKLF
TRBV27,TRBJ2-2,ASSRASSTGELF
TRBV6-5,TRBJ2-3,ASSYKGYEQY
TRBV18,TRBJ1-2,ASSQTGDYGYT
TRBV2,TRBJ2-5,ASTRRETQY
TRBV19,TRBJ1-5,ASSGTGGSNQPQH